This T cell receptor (beta chain) emerged from a study of T cells after yellow fever vaccination. This clonotype was seen only a few times. Its antigen is as yet unknown. CDR1 and CDR2 (germline): WSHSY, SAAADI. The CDR3 loop spans 15 amino acids. V lost 4 bases and J lost 2; bases outside the gene matches: 6. Overall study findings and caveats: Though weaker, the secondary response peaked faster, on day 5 versus 15.

TCRdb called the 5' RACE reads again in MiXCR, with one record for every CDR3 protein. The top ten hold 3% to 3.5% of the sample, which has 250,000 to 300,000 distinct CDR3 sequences, about 10% seen once. The chain joins TRBV10-2 to TRBJ2-3, with TRBD2 identical over 7 bases. The source of this sequence is a man aged 18-30 years who received the YFV17D yellow fever vaccine. The source was CD4+ T cells sorted from PBMCs, collected 5 days after the yellow fever booster vaccination. The CDR3 DNA follows: TGCGCCAGCAGTGGGGCTAGCGGAAACACAGATACGCAGTATTTT. Residues: CASSGASGNTDTQYF.